This T cell receptor (beta chain) was recorded in a study of long-term antiretroviral therapy in people with HIV. Whole-study results and caveats: Compared with controls, HIV repertoires showed narrower CDR3 length ranges. Information on adherence, resistance and therapy changes was unavailable. In samples taken after ART, diversity increased but remained below transplant donor control levels.

The V gene's germline CDR1 is KGHSH and CDR2 LQKENI. This CDR3 spans 17 amino acids. Trimming stripped 5 bases from V and 2 bases from J, with 16 bases between. On this clone itself: Its cognate antigen is unknown.

Sequencing used immunoSEQ v3.0 at survey level. Here immunoSEQ multiplex PCR was the method, and the copy in TCRdb shows in-frame clones only, minus some. Among fewer than 30,000 clones listed, about 82% were seen once. V and J are TRBV18 and TRBJ2-6, with D perhaps assigned TRBD1 or TRBD2 (6 bases each). The specimen comprised unsorted PBMCs, sampled 0.8 years after starting antiretroviral therapy. The source of this sequence is a woman in her twenties or thirties with HIV. The CDR3 loop reads CASSVLGGQAGANVLTF. Here the CDR3 DNA reads TGTGCCAGCTCAGTCTTAGGGGGGCAGGCTGGGGCCAACGTCCTGACTTTC.